The 25 T cell receptor beta chains reported below all come from one sample, sequenced in a study of cytomegalovirus exposure and HLA in healthy donors. It was with 60 Vbeta and 13 Jbeta primers that the PCR ran. The method was immunoSEQ multiplex PCR; TCRdb's version includes in-frame clones alone and lacks a portion of them. This table holds roughly 160,000 clones, under 80% found once. Input material: PBMCs. The source of these receptors is a man in his forties or fifties in good health and CMV-seronegative.

The V gene is TRBV7-9, the J gene TRBJ2-1; 8 positions match TRBD2. The junction had 4 bases not matched to a gene; V was cut back by 4 bases and J by 5 bases. Germline CDR1 is SEHNR and CDR2 is FQNEAQ (reference sequence). The CDR3 contains 14 residues. CDR3 in DNA: TGTGCCAGCAGCTCCATAGCGGGGAACAATGAGCAGTTCTTC. Protein sequence: CASSSIAGNNEQFF.

Comment on this clone: Other DNA sequences from this sample encode an identical CDR3 as well. This chain links TRBV5-1 with TRBJ1-1; D might be TRBD1 (5 bases). This CDR3 is built from 14 residues. The germline V and J ends were trimmed by 5 bases and 1 base, with 12 bases remaining between them. The V gene's germline CDR1 is SGHRS and CDR2 YFSETQ. The CDR3: CASRVGTQNTEAFF. The CDR3 DNA sequence: TGCGCCAGCAGGGTGGGGACTCAGAACACTGAAGCTTTCTTT.

This chain joins TRBV2 and TRBJ2-7; weak D call: TRBD1 (5 bases). CDR3 length: 14 residues. V shed 2 bases and J shed 5 bases, with 13 bases lying between them. CDR1 is SNHLY and CDR2 is FYNNEI in the germline V gene. The CDR3: CASSEHNRQDEQYF. For the CDR3, the DNA is TGTGCCAGCAGTGAACATAACAGGCAGGACGAGCAGTACTTC.

The J gene is TRBJ1-3, the V gene TRBV2, with TRBD1 matching 8 bases. CDR1 is SNHLY and CDR2 is FYNNEI in the germline V gene. The CDR3 extends over 16 amino acids. V dropped 3 bases and J dropped 2; count of bases not matched to a gene: 6. CDR3 bases: TGTGCCAGCAGTGAGTCCCCGACAGGGGCTGGAAACACCATATATTTT. Protein: CASSESPTGAGNTIYF.

The chain is built from TRBV4-1 and TRBJ2-7, with D uncertain. V lost 0 bases to trimming and J lost 6 bases, with 6 bases between them. The CDR3 runs 12 residues. CDR1 is MGHRA and CDR2 is YSYEKL in the germline V gene. DNA for the CDR3: TGCGCCAGCAGCCAAGAAACGGGCGAGCAGTACTTC. It is translated as CASSQETGEQYF.

This chain links TRBV5-1 with TRBJ2-5; D gene ambiguous. Germline V CDR1 and CDR2: SGHRS, YFSETQ. Trimming cost V 7 bases and J 6 bases, with 13 bases left between them. The CDR3 runs 12 residues. CDR3 residues: CASSREDKTQYF. CDR3 nucleotide sequence: TGCGCCAGCTCCCGCGAGGATAAGACCCAGTACTTC.

DNA for the CDR3: TGTGCCAGCAGTCCGGTGGGGGGTACCAATCAGCCCCAGCATTTT. Amino acid sequence: CASSPVGGTNQPQHF. The chain combines TRBV6-6 with TRBJ1-5, with D maybe TRBD1 (5 bases). Germline V gene sequence: CDR1 MNHNY, CDR2 SVGAGI (reference sequence). This CDR3 spans 15 amino acids. V was clipped by 5 bases and J by 3 bases, with 14 bases between them.

This rearrangement joins TRBV6-5 to TRBJ1-2; 7 bases fit TRBD1. V lost 2 bases and J lost 4; bases outside the gene matches: 4. The CDR3 sequence is 14 residues long. Looked up from germline, CDR1 is MNHEY and CDR2 is SVGAGI. CDR3 DNA: TGTGCCAGCAGTTACGGGGGACAGCGCTATGGCTACACCTTC. Translation: CASSYGGQRYGYTF.

The DNA of the CDR3 is TGTGCCAGCCACGAGAGGCTTTTGACAGATACGCAGTATTTT. Translated: CASHERLLTDTQYF. The chain employs TRBV18 and TRBJ2-3; D ambiguous. The germline V gene has CDR1 KGHSH and CDR2 LQKENI. This CDR3 is built from 14 residues. V was cut by 8 bases and J by 3 bases, with 15 bases left in between.

CDR3 DNA: TGCGCCAGCAGCACACAGGGTACCGCCTACGAGCAGTACTTC. This encodes CASSTQGTAYEQYF. The chain combines TRBV5-1 with TRBJ2-7; the D gene is possibly TRBD1 (6 bases). Germline lookup yields CDR1 SGHRS and CDR2 YFSETQ. The CDR3 sequence is 14 residues long. With 4 bases removed from V and 2 bases from J, the gap between germline ends came to 13 bases.

This clone has only a few counts. The chain links TRBV27 to TRBJ1-2; 12 nucleotides agree with TRBD1. Germline trimming cut 5 bases from V and 4 bases from J; bases unmatched to any gene: 8. Germline V gene lookup returns CDR1 MNHEY and CDR2 SMNVEV (reference sequence). The CDR3 is made up of 16 amino acids. CDR3 in amino acids: CASSGDRGRLVYGYTF. CDR3 bases: TGTGCCAGCAGTGGGGACAGGGGGCGCCTCGTCTATGGCTACACCTTC.

In this sample, this clone turned up a few times. The chain is built from TRBV6-6 and TRBJ2-3; no firm D call. This CDR3 is built from 11 residues. V gave up 6 bases and J gave up 5 bases, with 6 bases separating them. Germline values: CDR1 MNHNY, CDR2 SVGAGI (reference sequence). CDR3 sequence: CASRSGDTQYF. CDR3 DNA sequence: TGTGCCAGCAGGAGTGGAGATACGCAGTATTTT.

The rearrangement uses TRBV12-5 and TRBJ1-3, with TRBD1 matching over 9 bases. The germline gives CDR1 LGHNT, CDR2 FRNRAP. V gave up 2 bases and J gave up 4 bases; unmatched junction bases: 9. This CDR3 comprises 17 residues. The CDR3, as DNA: TGTGCTAGTGGTTTGATTCTGGACAGGGGCCAAGGAAACACCATATATTTT. Its translation: CASGLILDRGQGNTIYF.

J is TRBJ2-7 and V is TRBV7-2; TRBD1 matches 11 bases. V lost 5 bases to trimming and J lost 2 bases; unmatched junction nucleotides: 5. CDR3 size: 15 residues. The germline gives CDR1 SGHTA, CDR2 FQGNSA. The CDR3: CASSKRDRGTYEQYF. In DNA form, the CDR3 reads TGTGCCAGCAGCAAAAGGGACAGGGGGACCTACGAGCAGTACTTC.

This chain connects TRBV6-5 to TRBJ1-5, with a possible D match to TRBD1 (6 bases). CDR3 length: 14 residues. Germline lookup yields CDR1 MNHEY and CDR2 SVGAGI. V was shortened by 6 bases and J by 7 bases, with 16 bases between the two germline ends. CDR3 coding DNA: TGTGCCAGCAGCGACACAGGGTTCGGGCAGCCCCAGCATTTT. Its translation: CASSDTGFGQPQHF.

The chain employs TRBV4-1 and TRBJ2-5; 9 bases align to TRBD2. The germline gives CDR1 MGHRA, CDR2 YSYEKL. The ends lost 1 base at V and 0 bases at J; junction bases unmatched: 3. This CDR3 has 16 amino acids. The CDR3 sequence: CASSQVLAGDQETQYF. CDR3 in DNA: TGCGCCAGCAGCCAAGTATTAGCGGGGGACCAAGAGACCCAGTACTTC.

The V and J genes are TRBV5-1 and TRBJ2-1; 7 nucleotides align to TRBD2. Germline V gene lookup returns CDR1 SGHRS and CDR2 YFSETQ. V lost 0 bases to trimming and J lost 2 bases; unmatched junction nucleotides: 8. The CDR3 is 17 residues long. The DNA for the CDR3 is TGCGCCAGCAGCTTGGTTCCGGGCGGGGGACCCTACAATGAGCAGTTCTTC. This gives the protein CASSLVPGGGPYNEQFF.

The chain is built from TRBV4-3 and TRBJ2-2, with 7 bases identical to TRBD1. CDR3 length: 14 amino acids. CDR1 is LGHNA and CDR2 is YSLEER in the germline V gene. J gave up 6 bases and V 0 bases, and 1 base lay outside the gene matches. CDR3 protein: CASSQERGPGELFF. The CDR3 DNA sequence: TGCGCCAGCAGCCAAGAAAGGGGGCCCGGGGAGCTGTTTTTT.

The chain recombines TRBV29-1 with TRBJ2-1, with D possibly matching TRBD2 (7 bases). V shed 5 bases and J shed 5 bases, with 10 bases lying between them. This CDR3 region has 12 residues. Per germline, CDR1 SQVTM and CDR2 ANQGSEA. The CDR3 bases are TGCAGCGTTTCGGGGGGCCACAATGAGCAGTTCTTC. Residues: CSVSGGHNEQFF.

The chain has TRBV10-3 and TRBJ2-3, with D uncertain. Trimming stripped 4 bases from V and 6 bases from J, with 5 bases between. CDR1 is ENHRY and CDR2 is SYGVKD in the germline V gene. This CDR3 is 11 amino acids long. The CDR3 is CAISVGDTQYF. CDR3 coding DNA: TGTGCCATCAGTGTTGGCGATACGCAGTATTTT.

V gene TRBV28 combines with J gene TRBJ2-7, with D perhaps matching TRBD1 (6 bases). The ends were cut back, 6 bases at V and 5 bases at J, with 17 bases in the middle. Germline V gene data show CDR1 as MDHEN and CDR2 as SYDVKM. This CDR3 has 14 amino acids. In DNA, the CDR3 is TGTGCCAGCAGACGAATATCAGGGGCGCACGAGCAGTACTTC. This translates into CASRRISGAHEQYF.

The table lists this clone with a few counts. The rearrangement links TRBV27 to TRBJ1-5; a possible D gene is TRBD1 (5 bases). V was clipped by 3 bases and J by 7 bases, with 13 bases between them. The CDR3 runs to 14 residues. The germline CDR1 and CDR2 sequences are MNHEY and SMNVEV (reference sequence). CDR3 nucleotide sequence: TGTGCCAGCAGTTTCCTCGGGGGTGAACAGCCCCAGCATTTT. This codes for CASSFLGGEQPQHF.

The CDR3 is CASSLDPHRATNEKLFF. The CDR3 nucleotides are TGCGCCAGCAGCTTGGACCCTCACAGGGCTACTAATGAAAAACTGTTTTTT. The chain couples TRBV5-1 to TRBJ1-4; possible D gene TRBD1, 6 bases. The length of the CDR3 is 17 residues. Germline loops: CDR1 SGHRS, CDR2 YFSETQ. Trimming pared 0 bases from V and 2 bases from J, leaving 14 bases between.

The chain links TRBV2 to TRBJ2-7, with D perhaps matching TRBD2 (6 bases). Germline V gives CDR1 SNHLY, CDR2 FYNNEI. This CDR3 contains 14 residues. V gave up 4 bases and J gave up 2 bases, with 12 bases separating them. The CDR3, as DNA: TGTGCCAGCAGTGTCCGGGACTTAACCTACGAGCAGTACTTC. It codes for CASSVRDLTYEQYF. The complete variable domain, with remaining parts taken from reference TRBV2 and TRBJ2-7, reads EPEVTQTPSHQVTQMGQEVILRCVPISNHLYFYWYRQILGQKVEFLVSFYNNEISEKSEIFDDQFSVERPDGSNFTLKIRSTKLEDSAMYFCASSVRDLTYEQYFGPGTRLTVT.

This rearrangement joins TRBV10-3 to TRBJ1-4, with 7 bases matching TRBD1. V trimming: 3 bases; J trimming: 0 bases; junction bases outside the gene matches: 4. In germline, CDR1 is ENHRY, CDR2 SYGVKD. The CDR3 is 16 residues long. The CDR3: CAISEGDSPTNEKLFF. CDR3 nucleotide sequence: TGTGCCATCAGTGAAGGGGACAGCCCAACTAATGAAAAACTGTTTTTT.